These T cell receptor beta chains were read from a single sample in a study of shared clonotypes between healthy human individuals. Produced via immunoSEQ multiplex PCR; TCRdb's table is partial and in-frame only. The data contain about 710,000 clones, over 55% of them singletons. Specimen: memory CD4+ T cells sorted from blood. The receptors here all came from a woman aged 30 to 39 in good health. Each CDR3 is given with its conserved first and last residue. A D gene is named only where the DNA matches it firmly. Clone size is shown for a subset of rows, as once, few, many or a class of expanded clone.

d_gene: TRBD2
abundance: .
j_gene: TRBJ2-3
v_gene: TRBV5-1
CDR3aa: CASSLAGGLTDTQYF
CDR3nt: TGCGCCAGCAGCTTAGCGGGAGGGTTGACAGATACGCAGTATTTT

d_gene: .
abundance: .
j_gene: TRBJ2-5
v_gene: TRBV27
CDR3aa: CASSADSRGTQYF
CDR3nt: TGTGCCAGCAGTGCGGACTCACGGGGGACCCAGTACTTC

d_gene: .
abundance: .
j_gene: TRBJ1-1
v_gene: TRBV18
CDR3aa: CASSPSLGEQAEAFF
CDR3nt: TGTGCCAGCTCACCGTCTTTGGGGGAACAGGCTGAAGCTTTCTTT

d_gene: .
abundance: .
j_gene: TRBJ2-3
v_gene: TRBV6-1
CDR3aa: CASSGQGTDTQYF
CDR3nt: TGTGCCAGCAGTGGACAGGGCACAGATACGCAGTATTTT

d_gene: TRBD2
abundance: many
j_gene: TRBJ2-3
v_gene: TRBV29-1
CDR3aa: CSVPALWTSGSTDTQYF
CDR3nt: TGCAGCGTTCCAGCATTGTGGACTAGCGGAAGCACAGATACGCAGTATTTT

d_gene: .
abundance: .
j_gene: TRBJ1-3
v_gene: TRBV30
CDR3aa: CAWSVQLSVSGNTIYF
CDR3nt: TGTGCCTGGAGTGTACAACTTTCAGTCTCTGGAAACACCATATATTTT

d_gene: TRBD2
abundance: .
j_gene: TRBJ2-7
v_gene: TRBV29-1
CDR3aa: CSVALALNYEQYF
CDR3nt: TGCAGCGTCGCACTAGCGCTGAACTACGAGCAGTACTTC

d_gene: .
abundance: .
j_gene: TRBJ1-2
v_gene: TRBV5-1
CDR3aa: CASSLGTSDNYGYTF
CDR3nt: TGCGCCAGCAGCTTGGGGACAAGTGATAACTATGGCTACACCTTC

d_gene: TRBD1
abundance: .
j_gene: TRBJ2-5
v_gene: TRBV15
CDR3aa: CATSRGTGGETQYF
CDR3nt: TGTGCCACCAGCAGAGGGACAGGGGGCGAGACCCAGTACTTC

d_gene: TRBD1
abundance: .
j_gene: TRBJ2-5
v_gene: TRBV6-1
CDR3aa: CASSDPDRDETQYF
CDR3nt: TGTGCCAGCAGTGACCCCGACAGGGACGAGACCCAGTACTTC

d_gene: TRBD2
abundance: .
j_gene: TRBJ2-1
v_gene: TRBV5-4
CDR3aa: CASSLQSGRGEQFF
CDR3nt: TGTGCCAGCAGCTTGCAAAGCGGGAGGGGTGAGCAGTTCTTC

d_gene: .
abundance: .
j_gene: TRBJ2-5
v_gene: TRBV5-1
CDR3aa: CASSLVLEIETQYF
CDR3nt: TGCGCCAGCAGCTTGGTCTTAGAAATAGAGACCCAGTACTTC

d_gene: TRBD2
abundance: few
j_gene: TRBJ2-2
v_gene: TRBV19
CDR3aa: CASSRTSGRVNTGELFF
CDR3nt: TGTGCCAGTAGTCGGACTAGCGGGAGGGTGAACACCGGGGAGCTGTTTTTT

d_gene: .
abundance: many
j_gene: TRBJ2-1
v_gene: TRBV5-1
CDR3aa: CASSYGQYNEQFF
CDR3nt: TGCGCCAGCAGCTACGGACAGTACAATGAGCAGTTCTTC

d_gene: TRBD1
abundance: few
j_gene: TRBJ1-1
v_gene: TRBV18
CDR3aa: CASSPTGAGQSTEAFF
CDR3nt: TGTGCCAGCTCGCCGACAGGGGCCGGCCAGAGCACTGAAGCTTTCTTT

d_gene: .
abundance: few
j_gene: TRBJ1-1
v_gene: TRBV29-1
CDR3aa: CSVEKGEAFF
CDR3nt: TGCAGCGTTGAAAAGGGGGAAGCTTTCTTT

d_gene: .
abundance: once
j_gene: TRBJ1-5
v_gene: TRBV9
CDR3aa: CASSRDVASNQPQHF
CDR3nt: TGTGCCAGCAGCCGGGACGTCGCTAGCAATCAGCCCCAGCATTTT

d_gene: .
abundance: .
j_gene: TRBJ2-6
v_gene: TRBV7-9
CDR3aa: CASSQSGANVLTF
CDR3nt: TGTGCCAGCAGTCAATCTGGGGCCAACGTCCTGACTTTC

d_gene: .
abundance: .
j_gene: TRBJ2-1
v_gene: TRBV11-2
CDR3aa: CASSQGGSVYNEQFF
CDR3nt: TGTGCCAGCAGCCAGGGGGGGTCGGTCTACAATGAGCAGTTCTTC

d_gene: .
abundance: .
j_gene: TRBJ1-4
v_gene: TRBV28
CDR3aa: CASSGQREKLFF
CDR3nt: TGTGCCAGCAGTGGACAGCGCGAAAAACTGTTTTTT

d_gene: TRBD2
abundance: .
j_gene: TRBJ2-1
v_gene: TRBV18
CDR3aa: CASSPPSGRGNEQFF
CDR3nt: TGTGCCAGCTCACCACCTAGCGGGAGGGGTAATGAGCAGTTCTTC

d_gene: .
abundance: .
j_gene: TRBJ2-1
v_gene: TRBV7-9
CDR3aa: CASSLRTNWRGRLGNEQFF
CDR3nt: TGTGCCAGCAGCTTAAGAACGAATTGGAGGGGGCGCCTGGGCAATGAGCAGTTCTTC

d_gene: .
abundance: .
j_gene: TRBJ2-2
v_gene: TRBV5-8
CDR3aa: CASSLLSLFNTGELFF
CDR3nt: TGTGCCAGCAGCTTGTTAAGTCTCTTCAACACCGGGGAGCTGTTTTTT

d_gene: TRBD1
abundance: few
j_gene: TRBJ2-3
v_gene: TRBV5-1
CDR3aa: CASSLAFRQGADTQYF
CDR3nt: TGCGCCAGCAGCTTGGCCTTTCGACAGGGGGCAGATACGCAGTATTTT

d_gene: .
abundance: .
j_gene: TRBJ1-4
v_gene: TRBV6-5
CDR3aa: CASSTGFNEKLFF
CDR3nt: TGTGCCAGCAGCACGGGCTTTAATGAAAAACTGTTTTTT

d_gene: .
abundance: .
j_gene: TRBJ1-3
v_gene: TRBV5-1
CDR3aa: CASSLSPGTGNTIYF
CDR3nt: TGCGCCAGCAGCCTGTCTCCCGGGACGGGAAACACCATATATTTT

d_gene: .
abundance: .
j_gene: TRBJ1-2
v_gene: TRBV18
CDR3aa: CASSPREGPVPGGYTF
CDR3nt: TGTGCCAGCTCTCCCCGCGAGGGTCCGGTTCCGGGGGGCTACACCTTC

d_gene: .
abundance: .
j_gene: TRBJ2-1
v_gene: TRBV5-1
CDR3aa: CASSSDSLAYNEQFF
CDR3nt: TGCGCCAGCAGCTCGGACAGCTTAGCGTACAATGAGCAGTTCTTC

d_gene: .
abundance: .
j_gene: TRBJ2-2
v_gene: TRBV5-1
CDR3aa: CASSLAPGLAGELFF
CDR3nt: TGCGCCAGCAGCTTGGCCCCAGGTCTTGCCGGGGAGCTGTTTTTT

d_gene: .
abundance: .
j_gene: TRBJ1-2
v_gene: TRBV5-6
CDR3aa: CASSRTGGGGDGYTF
CDR3nt: TGTGCCAGCAGCCGAACAGGAGGCGGCGGGGACGGCTACACCTTC

d_gene: .
abundance: .
j_gene: TRBJ2-5
v_gene: TRBV19
CDR3aa: CATSRVGERETQYF
CDR3nt: TGTGCCACCTCACGTGTAGGCGAGAGGGAGACCCAGTACTTC

d_gene: TRBD2
abundance: .
j_gene: TRBJ2-3
v_gene: TRBV19
CDR3aa: CASSRAGAEDTQYF
CDR3nt: TGTGCCAGTAGTCGAGCGGGAGCAGAAGATACGCAGTATTTT

d_gene: .
abundance: once
j_gene: TRBJ2-6
v_gene: TRBV7-9
CDR3aa: CASSFLRSGANVLTF
CDR3nt: TGTGCCAGCAGCTTCTTGAGGTCTGGGGCCAACGTCCTGACTTTC

d_gene: TRBD1
abundance: .
j_gene: TRBJ1-3
v_gene: TRBV29-1
CDR3aa: CSVEIIGGSSGNTIYF
CDR3nt: TGCAGCGTTGAAATAATAGGGGGCAGCTCTGGAAACACCATATATTTT

d_gene: TRBD2
abundance: .
j_gene: TRBJ2-7
v_gene: TRBV27
CDR3aa: CASSSLSGSYYEQYF
CDR3nt: TGTGCCAGCAGTTCCCTGAGCGGGAGTTACTACGAGCAGTACTTC

d_gene: .
abundance: .
j_gene: TRBJ2-2
v_gene: TRBV19
CDR3aa: CASSISSAQGELFF
CDR3nt: TGTGCCAGTAGTATATCGTCAGCGCAAGGGGAGCTGTTTTTT

d_gene: .
abundance: .
j_gene: TRBJ2-3
v_gene: TRBV21-1
CDR3aa: CASSKAGGRNDSSTDTQYF
CDR3nt: TGTGCCAGCAGCAAGGCGGGGGGACGAAATGATTCTAGCACAGATACGCAGTATTTT

d_gene: TRBD1
abundance: .
j_gene: TRBJ2-1
v_gene: TRBV28
CDR3aa: CASSSGTGAYNEQFF
CDR3nt: TGTGCCAGCAGTTCCGGGACAGGGGCATACAATGAGCAGTTCTTC

d_gene: .
abundance: few
j_gene: TRBJ2-7
v_gene: TRBV6-6
CDR3aa: CASSYSAREQYF
CDR3nt: TGTGCCAGCAGTTACTCCGCGAGGGAGCAGTACTTC

d_gene: TRBD1
abundance: .
j_gene: TRBJ2-1
v_gene: TRBV15
CDR3aa: CATSRAGTDNEQFF
CDR3nt: TGTGCCACCAGCAGAGCCGGGACAGACAATGAGCAGTTCTTC

d_gene: .
abundance: .
j_gene: TRBJ2-7
v_gene: TRBV10-3
CDR3aa: CAISGVSSYEQYF
CDR3nt: TGTGCCATCAGTGGAGTCTCAAGCTACGAGCAGTACTTC

d_gene: .
abundance: .
j_gene: TRBJ1-2
v_gene: TRBV5-1
CDR3aa: CASSFFRDLNSPSYGYTF
CDR3nt: TGCGCCAGCAGCTTCTTCCGGGACCTTAATTCCCCTAGCTATGGCTACACCTTC

d_gene: .
abundance: .
j_gene: TRBJ1-2
v_gene: TRBV5-6
CDR3aa: CASSLLAEYSNYGYTF
CDR3nt: TGTGCCAGCAGCTTGTTGGCAGAATATTCTAACTATGGCTACACCTTC

d_gene: TRBD1
abundance: .
j_gene: TRBJ2-3
v_gene: TRBV5-1
CDR3aa: CASSFDRGTDTQYF
CDR3nt: TGCGCCAGCAGCTTTGACAGGGGCACAGATACGCAGTATTTT

d_gene: .
abundance: .
j_gene: TRBJ1-2
v_gene: TRBV10-3
CDR3aa: CAISARDPGDYGYTF
CDR3nt: TGTGCCATCAGTGCCCGGGATCCAGGGGACTATGGCTACACCTTC

d_gene: TRBD1
abundance: .
j_gene: TRBJ2-3
v_gene: TRBV30
CDR3aa: CAWSDYGTGGKDTQYF
CDR3nt: TGTGCCTGGAGTGATTACGGGACAGGGGGAAAAGATACGCAGTATTTT

d_gene: .
abundance: .
j_gene: TRBJ1-1
v_gene: TRBV28
CDR3aa: CASRGGNMNTEAFF
CDR3nt: TGTGCCAGTAGAGGGGGTAACATGAACACTGAAGCTTTCTTT

d_gene: .
abundance: once
j_gene: TRBJ1-2
v_gene: TRBV27
CDR3aa: CASRSTAVNGYTF
CDR3nt: TGTGCCAGCAGGTCGACGGCGGTTAATGGCTACACCTTC